This T cell receptor beta chain is from a study of CD8 T cells in Susac syndrome (dated by TCRdb to the late 2010s). Regarding the research as a whole: Whether CD8+ T cell activation and differentiation in Susac syndrome was antigen driven was tested using repertoire sequencing. The study compared CD8+ T cell repertoire clonality among around 11 healthy donors, about 14 Susac syndrome patients and fewer than 19 multiple sclerosis patients. General findings and caveats noted by the study authors: The number of individuals in the TCR sequencing and HLA analysis was acknowledged as relatively small.

Peripheral blood CD8+ and CD4+ T cells from healthy donors, Susac syndrome patients and multiple sclerosis patients were profiled by high-throughput TCR beta sequencing. Healthy donors were included as age- and sex-matched controls. Bulk CD8+ and CD4+ T cells were purified magnetically by negative isolation, whereas CD8+ TEMRA cells were enriched by FACS. Blood was drawn into EDTA tubes, processed within 24 hours, and PBMCs were isolated by density gradient centrifugation. PBMCs intended for TCR sequencing were cryopreserved in liquid nitrogen and thawed later in a water bath at 37 degrees C. A purity of at least 90% was achieved for sorted or isolated CD4+, CD8+ and CD8+ TEMRA cells. Comments on this clonotype: Its antigen target is currently unknown. The record has no base qualities; no much larger clone is one base away.

RNA was extracted with the RNeasy kit and 0.5 to 1 ug was reverse transcribed using random hexamers. The immunoSEQ multiplex PCR assay, covering 54 Vbeta and 13 Jbeta segments, was used to amplify TCR beta CDR3 regions. PCR amplification bias was corrected using a synthetic template baseline for primer optimization and computational correction. Per the source publication's procedure: Only productive sequences were kept, with reads annotated to V, D and J genes according to IMGT and analyzed in immunoSEQ Analyzer. Clonality was computed as one minus Shannon entropy normalized by log2 of the number of productive unique sequences. For each patient and control, public and private clones were evaluated among the 100 most prevalent clones. A clone was defined as Susac-specific if it was absent from the healthy and MS cohorts, from some 1,100 published viral clones and from other ImmuneACCESS disease sequences. TCRdb took the public reads, trimmed them with fastp at Q25, ran MiXCR for clone calling and kept in-frame beta chains. Duplicate CDR3 protein sequences are folded into a single record with the most common DNA and genes. In this record, the V and J calls reflect TCRdb's handling and not the investigators' own analysis. The sample contains about 120,000 distinct CDR3 sequences, just under 95% of them found a single time. The ten largest make up 0.12% of the sample.

The specimen was CD8+ T cells from PBMCs. This clonotype originated in a human donor in good health.

The DNA sequence is as follows: TGTGCCAGCAGCCTTGGTGGGGTAGCGGACACAGATACGCAGTATTTT. It translates to CASSLGGVADTDTQYF. The chain is encoded by TRBV3-1 joined to TRBJ2-3; matching of 6 bases hints at TRBD2 as the D gene. The germline V gene (reference sequence) provides CDR1 LGHDT and CDR2 YNNKEL. The trim is 4 bases for V and 2 bases for J, with a gap of 16 bases between the germline ends. From the cysteine up to the phenylalanine, the CDR3 has a length of 16 residues. The read is trimmed to its CDR3 DNA, 48 bases read in frame from base 1.